Below are 19 T cell receptor beta chains sequenced from a single sample in a study of blood T cell repertoires in COVID-19. The table came from immunoSEQ multiplex PCR; TCRdb's copy has only in-frame clones and leaves some out. Of about 80,000 clones in the sample, roughly 87% were seen once. Sequencing input: peripheral blood. These receptor sequences come from a man at least 80 years old with acute or convalescent COVID-19.

In this sample, this clone turned up once. The V call is TRBV7-2, the J call TRBJ2-5, with a tentative D call TRBD2 (6 bases). Trimming cost V 5 bases and J 2 bases, with 12 bases left between them. Germline CDR1 reads SGHTA; CDR2 reads FQGNSA. The CDR3 covers 14 residues. DNA for the CDR3: TGTGCCAGCAGCACCCGACTAGGGCAAGAGACCCAGTACTTC. Translated: CASSTRLGQETQYF.

V gene TRBV6-5 combines with J gene TRBJ2-7; TRBD1 agrees at 9 bases. The V segment lost 3 bases and the J segment 1 base; nucleotides outside the gene matches: 7. The CDR3 has 16 residues. CDR1 is MNHEY and CDR2 is SVGAGI in the germline V gene. The CDR3 bases are TGTGCCAGCAGTTATCGGGGGACAGGGTTTTCCTACGAGCAGTACTTC. Its protein is CASSYRGTGFSYEQYF.

This clone was recorded only once. V is TRBV6-5 and J is TRBJ2-1, with 12 nucleotides matching TRBD2. V dropped 5 bases and J dropped 7; count of bases not matched to a gene: 6. The CDR3 has 15 amino acids. Germline V gene data show CDR1 as MNHEY and CDR2 as SVGAGI. This chain's CDR3 is CASSLGLAGRNEQFF. The CDR3, as DNA: TGTGCCAGCAGTCTCGGACTAGCGGGGAGAAATGAGCAGTTCTTC.

CDR3 DNA sequence: TGTGCCAGCAGCCAAGTGCGCGGATTGGCCGGGGAGCTGTTTTTT. This gives the protein CASSQVRGLAGELFF. The chain has TRBV3-1 (or the pseudogene TRBV3-2) and TRBJ2-2; D call uncertain. V was pared by 1 base and J by 6 bases, with 12 bases between. Germline values: CDR1 LGHDT, CDR2 YNNKEL (reference sequence). The CDR3 spans 15 residues.

This chain links TRBV7-3 with TRBJ2-5, with D possibly TRBD1 on 5 matching bases. The CDR3 has 13 amino acids. Trimming left V 5 bases short and J 4 bases short, with 11 bases between. Germline V lookup: CDR1 SGHTA, CDR2 FQGTGA. CDR3 in amino acids: CASSPNQGETQYF. The CDR3 nucleotides are TGTGCCAGCAGCCCGAACCAGGGAGAGACCCAGTACTTC.

Many counts were recorded for this clone. CDR3 amino acids: CASSLLGTGDDEQYF. The CDR3 DNA reads TGCGCCAGCAGCTTGCTGGGGACAGGTGACGACGAGCAGTACTTC. This rearrangement joins TRBV5-1 to TRBJ2-7, with 8 bases lining up with TRBD1. J was trimmed by 5 bases and V by 1 base; bases with no gene match: 8. The CDR3 contains 15 residues. Germline V gives CDR1 SGHRS, CDR2 YFSETQ.

The CDR3 DNA follows: TGTGCCAGCAGCTTAGGGGGACAGTTTAGGAGCTCCTACAATGAGCAGTTCTTC. Its protein product is CASSLGGQFRSSYNEQFF. The chain combines TRBV7-9 with TRBJ2-1, with TRBD1 identical over 7 bases. Unmatched junction bases numbered 9, after V lost 1 base and J lost 0 bases. The CDR3 is 18 residues long. CDR1 SEHNR and CDR2 FQNEAQ come from the germline V gene (reference sequence).

The chain carries TRBV9 and TRBJ2-2; D possibly corresponds to TRBD2 (5 bases). CDR3 length: 15 amino acids. CDR1 and CDR2 (germline): SGDLS, YYNGEE. V gave up 3 bases and J gave up 0 bases, with 9 bases separating them. The CDR3 region has the DNA TGTGCCAGCAGCGCGGGGATTACGAACACCGGGGAGCTGTTTTTT. Amino acids: CASSAGITNTGELFF.

The gene calls are TRBV9 and TRBJ1-1; D is undetermined. The V end lost 0 bases, the J end lost 4 bases, and 7 bases lay between the germline ends. CDR1 SGDLS and CDR2 YYNGEE come from the germline V gene. This CDR3 is built from 13 residues. Here the CDR3 reads CASSVVLRTEAFF. CDR3 in DNA: TGTGCCAGCAGCGTAGTTCTGCGCACTGAAGCTTTCTTT.

This sequence joins TRBV6-1 and TRBJ1-4; no clear D gene. With 0 bases removed from V and 0 bases from J, the gap between germline ends came to 17 bases. The CDR3 sequence is 19 residues long. Germline V gene sequence: CDR1 MNHNS, CDR2 SASEGT. In DNA form, the CDR3 reads TGTGCCAGCAGTGAAGCCCGGTGGGTCGGGGTTGCAACTAATGAAAAACTGTTTTTT. This codes for CASSEARWVGVATNEKLFF.

V and J are TRBV18 and TRBJ2-1; no clear D gene. V was clipped by 3 bases and J by 7 bases, with 7 bases between them. This CDR3 contains 12 residues. CDR1 KGHSH and CDR2 LQKENI come from the germline V gene. The CDR3 DNA sequence: TGTGCCAGCTCACCGACGCGGAATGAGCAGTTCTTC. Translating it yields CASSPTRNEQFF.

The chain combines TRBV2 with TRBJ1-4; perhaps TRBD1 as D (6 bases). Germline-derived CDR1 and CDR2 are SNHLY and FYNNEI. The CDR3 covers 13 residues. Trimming left V 6 bases short and J 8 bases short, with 13 bases between. CDR3 in DNA: TGTGCCAGCAGGGGGGCCGCGGAGGAAAAACTGTTTTTT. This gives the protein CASRGAAEEKLFF.

The gene calls are TRBV5-1 and TRBJ1-3; the match to TRBD1 covers 7 bases. V lost 5 bases to trimming and J lost 0 bases; unmatched junction nucleotides: 5. CDR1 is SGHRS and CDR2 is YFSETQ in the germline V gene. The CDR3 extends over 15 amino acids. The CDR3 nucleotides are TGCGCCAGCAGACCCGGGACAGTCTCTGGAAACACCATATATTTT. Encoded protein: CASRPGTVSGNTIYF.

This chain uses TRBV19 with TRBJ1-1; D is undetermined. CDR1 and CDR2 (germline): LNHDA, SQIVND (reference sequence). This CDR3 is 14 amino acids long. The V end lost 3 bases, the J end lost 2 bases, and 10 bases lay between the germline ends. The CDR3 spells CASSIAGKNTEAFF. CDR3 bases: TGTGCCAGTAGTATTGCAGGCAAAAACACTGAAGCTTTCTTT. The variable domain in full, with the rest retrieved from reference TRBV19 and TRBJ1-1, is DGGITQSPKYLFRKEGQNVTLSCEQNLNHDAMYWYRQDPGQGLRLIYYSQIVNDFQKGDIAEGYSVSREKKESFPLTVTSAQKNPTAFYLCASSIAGKNTEAFFGQGTRLTVV.

The rearrangement uses TRBV15 and TRBJ1-4; D is ambiguous. Trimming pared 1 base from V and 10 bases from J, leaving 19 bases between. CDR1 and CDR2 from the germline V gene are LNHNV and YYDKDF (reference sequence). This CDR3 has 16 residues. The CDR3 is CATSRAIPLGEVKLFF. For the CDR3, the DNA is TGTGCCACCAGCAGAGCAATACCGCTTGGGGAGGTAAAACTGTTTTTT.

V and J are TRBV6-6 and TRBJ2-5, with a weak D call TRBD2 (6 bases). The CDR3 has 13 amino acids. Germline loops: CDR1 MNHNY, CDR2 SVGAGI (reference sequence). The ends were cut back, 5 bases at V and 5 bases at J, with 12 bases in the middle. In DNA form, the CDR3 reads TGTGCCAGCAGTACCGGGAGTGTCGAGACCCAGTACTTC. It encodes CASSTGSVETQYF.

The V and J genes are TRBV7-2 and TRBJ1-1; TRBD1 matches 11 bases. V lost 5 bases, J lost 4 bases, and 6 bases stayed unmatched. CDR1 and CDR2 from the germline V gene are SGHTA and FQGNSA. The CDR3 is 15 amino acids. The CDR3 is CASSRAGTGGTEAFF. CDR3 nucleotide sequence: TGTGCCAGCAGCCGGGCCGGGACAGGGGGCACTGAAGCTTTCTTT.

The chain uses TRBV3-1 (or the pseudogene TRBV3-2) and TRBJ2-5; 12 positions match TRBD2. Germline V gene data show CDR1 as LGHDT and CDR2 as YNNKEL (reference sequence). Trimming took 1 base from V and 7 from J; bases not matched to a gene: 4. This CDR3 region has 15 residues. The CDR3 coding sequence is TGTGCCAGCAGCCAAGGAGAGACTAGCGGGAGGACCCAGTACTTC. This translates into CASSQGETSGRTQYF.

Comments on this clone: The sample carries other DNA sequences with the same CDR3. The chain couples TRBV19 to TRBJ1-5, with no clear D. CDR3 size: 12 residues. CDR1 and CDR2 from the germline V gene are LNHDA and SQIVND (reference sequence). Trimming cost V 6 bases and J 1 base, with 4 bases left between them. CDR3 region: CASSYSNQPQHF. The DNA of the CDR3 is TGTGCCAGTAGCTACAGCAATCAGCCCCAGCATTTT.